These 9 T cell receptor beta chains share one sample of origin, sequenced in a study of T cells in Graves' hyperthyroidism and ophthalmopathy. Amplified regions were TCR beta CDR3 sequences from RNA transcripts. Carried out on the TCR CDR3, a first-round RT-PCR used the HTBI primer set. MiXCR, applied by TCRdb to the multiplex PCR reads, yields one record per CDR3 protein. The sample carries about 590,000 distinct CDR3 sequences, approximately 14% recorded once. The sample consisted of blood. These receptors were obtained from a woman under 30 with Graves' ophthalmopathy.

This clonotype has a handful of counts. The chain joins TRBV7-9 to TRBJ1-4, with TRBD1 matching 7 bases. The CDR3 runs 19 residues. After removal of 0 bases from V and 3 bases from J, the junction contained 13 bases not matched to a gene. Germline loops: CDR1 SEHNR, CDR2 FQNEAQ (reference sequence). CDR3 amino acids: CASSLADLRQGGPNEKLFF. Here the CDR3 DNA reads TGTGCCAGCAGCTTAGCTGATTTGAGGCAGGGGGGACCTAATGAAAAACTGTTTTTT. The full variable domain, rest sourced from reference TRBV7-9 and TRBJ1-4, is DTGVSQNPRHKITKRGQNVTFRCDPISEHNRLYWYRQTLGQGPEFLTYFQNEAQLEKSRLLSDRFSAERPKGSFSTLEIQRTEQGDSAMYLCASSLADLRQGGPNEKLFFGSGTQLSVL.

This clonotype was seen more than once but under ten times. This chain links TRBV15 with TRBJ1-2; 11 nucleotides line up with TRBD1. CDR3 length: 14 residues. With V trimmed by 5 bases and J by 1 base, 0 bases remained unmatched. From germline, CDR1 is LNHNV and CDR2 YYDKDF (reference sequence). For the CDR3, the DNA is TGTGCCACCAGCGGGACAGGGGGTAACTATGGCTACACCTTC. Protein product: CATSGTGGNYGYTF.

This clonotype was observed a few times. The V call is TRBV6-2 or TRBV6-3, the J call TRBJ2-3, with 12 bases matching TRBD2. V lost 4 bases to trimming and J lost 5 bases; unmatched junction nucleotides: 7. The CDR3 is 16 residues long. Germline CDR1 and CDR2: MNHEY and SVGEGT. The CDR3 loop reads CASSSGLAGSLDTQYF. The CDR3 DNA reads as TGTGCCAGCAGTTCCGGACTAGCGGGAAGCTTAGATACGCAGTATTTT.

This clonotype was counted at least ten times. V and J are TRBV7-9 and TRBJ1-5; the D is unclear. Per germline, CDR1 SEHNR and CDR2 FQNEAQ (reference sequence). Deletions cut 1 base from V and 2 bases from J, with 12 bases between. This CDR3 has 16 amino acids. CDR3 sequence: CASSLGTGIGNQPQHF. The CDR3 region has the DNA TGTGCCAGCAGCTTAGGGACGGGGATTGGCAATCAGCCCCAGCATTTT.

This clonotype was seen repeatedly, ten times or more. This chain joins TRBV28 and TRBJ2-3, with D possibly TRBD2 on 6 matching bases. In germline, CDR1 is MDHEN, CDR2 SYDVKM. V lost 7 bases to trimming and J lost 1 base, with 18 bases between them. This CDR3 has 16 residues. The CDR3 sequence is CASTSGVYLGTDTQYF. The CDR3 DNA reads as TGTGCCAGCACTTCGGGAGTCTACCTTGGCACAGATACGCAGTATTTT.

J is TRBJ2-3 and V is TRBV4-1, with D possibly matching TRBD2 (7 bases). Germline loops: CDR1 MGHRA, CDR2 YSYEKL. V lost 0 bases to trimming and J lost 2 bases, with 15 bases between them. The CDR3 runs to 17 residues. The CDR3 is CASSQDGGGTITDTQYF. In nucleotides, the CDR3 is TGCGCCAGCAGCCAAGACGGGGGCGGGACTATCACAGATACGCAGTATTTT.

This clonotype was picked up many times. The chain is built from TRBV5-1 and TRBJ1-1, with D tentatively TRBD1 (6 bases). Germline-derived CDR1 and CDR2 are SGHRS and YFSETQ. The CDR3 extends over 15 amino acids. With 6 bases removed from V and 5 bases from J, the gap between germline ends came to 20 bases. The CDR3: CASTPGTNPWTEAFF. CDR3 DNA sequence: TGCGCCAGCACCCCCGGGACAAACCCTTGGACTGAAGCTTTCTTT.

The chain has TRBV12-5 and TRBJ1-2; unclear D gene. The germline gives CDR1 LGHNT, CDR2 FRNRAP. The V and J ends lost 1 base and 0 bases respectively, with 3 bases between them. CDR3 length: 13 amino acids. CDR3 in DNA: TGTGCTAGTGGTTTGGCGGCTAACTATGGCTACACCTTC. This sequence encodes CASGLAANYGYTF.

Concerning this clonotype itself: A much larger clone sits a single nucleotide away, making a read error possible. V and J are TRBV29-1 and TRBJ2-1; 7 bases are shared with TRBD1. The DNA end is more similar to TRBJ2-7, so the J call may be wrong. Germline assignment: CDR1 SQVTM and CDR2 ANQGSEA. The CDR3 length is 13 residues. In DNA, the CDR3 is TGCAGCGTGATACAGGGGATCCCGAATGAGCAGTACTTC. Its translation: CSVIQGIPNEQYF.